This TCR beta chain was captured by sequencing in a study of blood T cell repertoires in COVID-19. The repertoire was sequenced with immunoSEQ multiplex PCR; TCRdb's copy has only in-frame clones and lacks some. The table includes 200,000 to 300,000 clones, around 88% detected once. CDR3 size: 15 residues. V dropped 7 bases and J dropped 4 bases, with 17 bases sitting between them. Germline loops: CDR1 MNHEY, CDR2 SVGAGI. This clone was counted between two and nine times. This chain joins TRBV6-5 and TRBJ1-3; the D is unclear. This receptor was identified in a woman aged 80 or older with COVID-19, enrolled during active disease. The sequenced material came from peripheral blood. The CDR3: CASTTLRSSGNTIYF. The CDR3 coding sequence is TGTGCCAGCACCACCCTGAGGAGTTCCGGAAACACCATATATTTT.